The 24 T cell receptor beta chains given below trace back to one sample, sequenced in a study of cytomegalovirus exposure and HLA in healthy donors. Use of 60 Vbeta and 13 Jbeta primers characterized the PCR. Using immunoSEQ multiplex PCR, the repertoire was profiled, and TCRdb retains in-frame clones only, with some absent. The sample lists fewer than 150,000 clones, 60% to 80% seen once, with 4.5% to 6.5% in the top ten. The source material was PBMCs. The receptor source for this set is a male donor in good health and CMV-seronegative.

The chain is built from TRBV29-1 and TRBJ1-2, with 9 bases lining up with TRBD1. This CDR3 has 13 amino acids. Per the germline V gene, CDR1 is SQVTM and CDR2 is ANQGSEA. V trimming: 5 bases; J trimming: 8 bases; junction bases outside the gene matches: 9. The CDR3 loop is CSVFRDRALGYTF. The CDR3 nucleotides are TGCAGCGTTTTCCGGGACAGGGCTTTAGGCTACACCTTC.

This clone has a single count. The chain joins TRBV27 to TRBJ2-2, with D uncertain. This CDR3 spans 15 amino acids. Germline-derived CDR1 and CDR2 are MNHEY and SMNVEV (reference sequence). Trimming stripped 6 bases from V and 1 base from J, with 12 bases between. The CDR3 DNA reads TGTGCCAGCAGCCCGGTGCCCCGGAACACCGGGGAGCTGTTTTTT. It translates to CASSPVPRNTGELFF.

The chain employs TRBV7-2 and TRBJ1-3; possibly TRBD1 for D (5 bases). Germline CDR1 reads SGHTA; CDR2 reads FQGNSA. The CDR3 extends over 17 amino acids. Trimming left V 7 bases short and J 4 bases short, with 23 bases between. The DNA of the CDR3 is TGTGCCAGCACCCCATCCTTCGGCAGGGCTGGAGGAAACACCATATATTTT. As protein: CASTPSFGRAGGNTIYF. Complete variable domain (other parts from reference TRBV7-2 and TRBJ1-3): GAGVSQSPSNKVTEKGKDVELRCDPISGHTALYWYRQSLGQGLEFLIYFQGNSAPDKSGLPSDRFSAERTGGSVSTLTIQRTQQEDSAVYLCASTPSFGRAGGNTIYFGEGSWLTVV.

This chain joins TRBV28 and TRBJ1-1; D ambiguous. Germline lookup yields CDR1 MDHEN and CDR2 SYDVKM. The CDR3 contains 12 residues. The V and J ends lost 4 bases and 1 base respectively, with 4 bases between them. The chain's CDR3 is CASSSGNTEAFF. CDR3 in DNA: TGTGCCAGCAGTTCAGGGAACACTGAAGCTTTCTTT.

The rearrangement links TRBV11-2 to TRBJ2-1; 12 bases are shared with TRBD2. CDR1 and CDR2 from the germline V gene are SGHAT and FQNNGV. V trimming: 1 base; J trimming: 12 bases; junction bases outside the gene matches: 7. The CDR3 runs to 15 residues. The CDR3 sequence is CASSLAASGGVLQFF. The CDR3 nucleotides read TGTGCCAGCAGCTTAGCGGCTAGCGGGGGGGTCTTGCAGTTCTTC.

The genes are TRBV27 and TRBJ2-3, with D possibly TRBD2 on 5 matching bases. Trimming stripped 2 bases from V and 0 bases from J, with 12 bases between. Germline V CDR1 and CDR2: MNHEY, SMNVEV (reference sequence). The CDR3 spans 16 residues. Here the CDR3 reads CASSLGSGGSTDTQYF. For the CDR3, the DNA is TGTGCCAGCAGTTTAGGGTCAGGAGGTAGCACAGATACGCAGTATTTT.

This chain connects TRBV28 to TRBJ2-5, with 7 bases fitting TRBD1. Trimming cost V 6 bases and J 4 bases; bases outside gene matches: 11. The CDR3 has 15 residues. Germline lookup yields CDR1 MDHEN and CDR2 SYDVKM. Written as DNA, the CDR3 is TGTGCCAGCAGCCTTCCAGCGACAGGGCGAGAGACCCAGTACTTC. It yields the protein CASSLPATGRETQYF.

The rearrangement links TRBV30 to TRBJ1-4, with D uncertain. CDR1 is GTSNPN, CDR2 SVGIG, per germline (reference sequence). Deletions cut 3 bases from V and 9 bases from J, with 17 bases between. The CDR3 sequence is 14 residues long. CDR3 sequence: CAWSETGFAQKLFF. The CDR3 DNA sequence: TGTGCCTGGAGCGAGACGGGGTTCGCGCAAAAACTGTTTTTT.

The chain recombines TRBV27 with TRBJ2-1; D call uncertain. The CDR3 runs 14 residues. CDR1 MNHEY and CDR2 SMNVEV come from the germline V gene (reference sequence). Trimming took off 2 bases at V and 0 bases at J, with 5 bases between the two ends. The CDR3 loop is CASSLVSSYNEQFF. In DNA form, the CDR3 reads TGTGCCAGCAGTTTAGTGAGCTCCTACAATGAGCAGTTCTTC.

The chain links TRBV28 to TRBJ2-6; D is uncertain. Germline CDR1 and CDR2: MDHEN and SYDVKM. The CDR3 length is 14 residues. V was cut by 7 bases and J by 1 base, with 8 bases left in between. The CDR3 reads CASNTVSGANVLTF. Here the CDR3 DNA reads TGTGCCAGCAACACAGTTTCTGGGGCCAACGTCCTGACTTTC.

Turning to this clone: Other DNA sequences in the sample encode the same CDR3. The chain combines TRBV7-2 with TRBJ2-7, with 9 nucleotides matching TRBD1. V trimming: 6 bases; J trimming: 3 bases; junction bases outside the gene matches: 9. Per germline, CDR1 SGHTA and CDR2 FQGNSA. This CDR3 has 15 residues. CDR3 loop: CASSFSGTGFYEQYF. CDR3 sequence (DNA): TGTGCCAGCAGTTTCTCCGGGACAGGGTTCTACGAGCAGTACTTC.

The gene calls are TRBV2 and TRBJ2-5, with D tentatively TRBD2 (5 bases). The CDR3 extends over 14 amino acids. Germline-derived CDR1 and CDR2 are SNHLY and FYNNEI. Trimming shortened V by 4 bases and J by 5 bases, and 14 bases separated the two germline ends. The CDR3 protein is CASSGVGRGETQYF. CDR3 coding DNA: TGTGCCAGCAGTGGGGTTGGGAGAGGGGAGACCCAGTACTTC.

This clone was counted only a few times. V is TRBV25-1 and J is TRBJ2-2; unclear D gene. V shed 4 bases and J shed 6 bases, with 18 bases lying between them. The CDR3 runs to 16 residues. Germline CDR1 and CDR2: MGHDK and SYGVNS. DNA of the CDR3: TGTGCCAGCAGTGTAGAACCTGCGTCCATCCCCGGGGAGCTGTTTTTT. Translated: CASSVEPASIPGELFF. Using reference TRBV25-1 and TRBJ2-2 for the parts outside the CDR3, the full variable domain is EADIYQTPRYLVIGTGKKITLECSQTMGHDKMYWYQQDPGMELHLIHYSYGVNSTEKGDLSSESTVSRIRTEHFPLTLESARPSHTSQYLCASSVEPASIPGELFFGEGSRLTVL.

This rearrangement joins TRBV18 to TRBJ2-3; D is unresolved. The CDR3 contains 12 residues. Trimming cost V 3 bases and J 4 bases, with 5 bases left between them. The germline CDR1 and CDR2 sequences are KGHSH and LQKENI. The CDR3 is CASSPSSDTQYF. Here the CDR3 DNA reads TGTGCCAGCTCACCGAGCTCAGATACGCAGTATTTT.

V gene TRBV5-6 combines with J gene TRBJ1-5, with D unclear. CDR1 is SGHDT, CDR2 YYEEEE, per germline. Trimming cost V 1 base and J 7 bases, with 9 bases left between them. This CDR3 is built from 13 residues. CDR3 loop: CASSLSGKQPQHF. The CDR3 bases are TGTGCCAGCAGCTTGTCGGGGAAGCAGCCCCAGCATTTT.

The chain has TRBV5-1 and TRBJ1-6, with TRBD1 matching 11 bases. CDR1 and CDR2 (germline): SGHRS, YFSETQ. Germline trimming cut 4 bases from V and 10 bases from J; bases unmatched to any gene: 7. The CDR3 has 15 residues. The chain's CDR3 is CASSRGTGGESPLHF. In DNA form, the CDR3 reads TGCGCCAGCAGCAGGGGGACAGGGGGTGAGTCACCCCTCCACTTT.

This chain joins TRBV5-4 and TRBJ2-1; unclear D gene. CDR3 length: 13 amino acids. Trimming took 2 bases from V and 4 from J, leaving 7 bases between them. The germline V gene has CDR1 SGHNT and CDR2 YYREEE (reference sequence). This chain's CDR3 is CASSFTPYNEQFF. CDR3 DNA sequence: TGTGCCAGCAGCTTCACACCTTACAATGAGCAGTTCTTC.

The chain is built from TRBV30 and TRBJ1-4; D uncertain. Germline CDR1 GTSNPN, CDR2 SVGIG (reference sequence). The CDR3 sequence is 15 residues long. V was pared by 3 bases and J by 8 bases, with 19 bases between. The DNA for the CDR3 is TGTGCCTGGAGCAACACACGCGGGATTGGGGAAAAACTGTTTTTT. Amino acids: CAWSNTRGIGEKLFF.

This clone was found a few times. CDR3 DNA: TGCGCCAGCAGCCACGCTGGGGCAGGGGGCAATCAGCCCCAGCATTTT. Its protein is CASSHAGAGGNQPQHF. The V gene is TRBV4-1, the J gene TRBJ1-5; perhaps TRBD1 as D (6 bases). The CDR3 sequence is 16 residues long. CDR1 is MGHRA and CDR2 is YSYEKL in the germline V gene. Trimming cost V 3 bases and J 2 bases, with 14 bases left between them.

V and J are TRBV4-1 and TRBJ2-7; D is undetermined. This CDR3 spans 15 amino acids. V lost 3 bases to trimming and J lost 7 bases, with 19 bases between them. Per the germline V gene, CDR1 is MGHRA and CDR2 is YSYEKL. CDR3 amino acids: CASSHGSSLPEEQYF. For the CDR3, the DNA is TGCGCCAGCAGCCACGGGTCCTCCCTCCCGGAGGAGCAGTACTTC.

Regarding this clone: Additional DNA sequences in this sample encode the identical CDR3. The gene calls are TRBV6-5 and TRBJ1-1, with D maybe TRBD1 (5 bases). From germline, CDR1 is MNHEY and CDR2 SVGAGI. The germline V and J ends were trimmed by 7 bases and 6 bases, with 9 bases remaining between them. This CDR3 is 11 amino acids long. The CDR3 sequence: CASTRGSEAFF. The CDR3 coding sequence is TGTGCCAGCACCCGGGGGTCTGAAGCTTTCTTT.

V gene TRBV28 combines with J gene TRBJ1-6; 11 bases map to TRBD1. V trimming: 5 bases; J trimming: 6 bases; junction bases outside the gene matches: 6. Germline V gene sequence: CDR1 MDHEN, CDR2 SYDVKM. The CDR3 extends over 16 amino acids. CDR3 DNA: TGTGCCAGCAGTCCCCGGGACAGGGGGTTTAATTCACCCCTCCACTTT. Translation: CASSPRDRGFNSPLHF.

The chain links TRBV28 to TRBJ2-3; D gene unclear. In germline, CDR1 is MDHEN, CDR2 SYDVKM. This CDR3 is built from 15 residues. Trimming pared 4 bases from V and 1 base from J, leaving 12 bases between. The CDR3 DNA reads TGTGCCAGCAGTTCGTTAGACCTAGGCACAGATACGCAGTATTTT. Encoded protein: CASSSLDLGTDTQYF. Combining the CDR3 with reference TRBV28 and TRBJ2-3 gives the whole variable domain DVKVTQSSRYLVKRTGEKVFLECVQDMDHENMFWYRQDPGLGLRLIYFSYDVKMKEKGDIPEGYSVSREKKERFSLILESASTNQTSMYLCASSSLDLGTDTQYFGPGTRLTVL.

CDR3 sequence reads: CASRLGTGGEKLFF. CDR3 nucleotides: TGCGCCAGCAGGCTGGGAACCGGCGGGGAAAAACTGTTTTTT. The chain employs TRBV5-1 and TRBJ1-4; D is ambiguous. This CDR3 contains 14 residues. Between the trimmed V and J ends, which lost 5 bases and 8 bases, there was a span of 16 bases. The V gene's germline CDR1 is SGHRS and CDR2 YFSETQ.